The clone carrying this TCR beta chain was counted between two and nine times. This specimen belongs to a study of blood T cell repertoires in COVID-19. In the study overall: PBMCs, B-cell-depleted T cells, or T cells provided the cDNA or gDNA that made up the material.

Profiled with immunoSEQ multiplex PCR; TCRdb holds only in-frame clones, not every one. The profile covers a few hundred thousand clones, with around 83% appearing a single time and around 5% taken by the ten largest. Adults between roughly 18 and 100 years of age took part from approximately 24 US areas. Categorization into cohorts depended on clinical history that participants reported. V lost 4 bases, J lost 6 bases, and 9 bases lay in between. The CDR3 has 13 residues. The V gene's germline CDR1 is SGHAT and CDR2 FQDESV (reference sequence). The sequence was obtained from a woman aged 45 to 65 who had recovered from COVID-19. Sequencing was carried out using PBMCs or T cells enriched from blood (not recorded which). The V gene is TRBV11-1, the J gene TRBJ2-2; D might be TRBD1 (5 bases). CDR3 protein: CASSSKGSGELFF. The CDR3 coding sequence is TGTGCCAGCAGCTCCAAGGGGTCCGGGGAGCTGTTTTTT.